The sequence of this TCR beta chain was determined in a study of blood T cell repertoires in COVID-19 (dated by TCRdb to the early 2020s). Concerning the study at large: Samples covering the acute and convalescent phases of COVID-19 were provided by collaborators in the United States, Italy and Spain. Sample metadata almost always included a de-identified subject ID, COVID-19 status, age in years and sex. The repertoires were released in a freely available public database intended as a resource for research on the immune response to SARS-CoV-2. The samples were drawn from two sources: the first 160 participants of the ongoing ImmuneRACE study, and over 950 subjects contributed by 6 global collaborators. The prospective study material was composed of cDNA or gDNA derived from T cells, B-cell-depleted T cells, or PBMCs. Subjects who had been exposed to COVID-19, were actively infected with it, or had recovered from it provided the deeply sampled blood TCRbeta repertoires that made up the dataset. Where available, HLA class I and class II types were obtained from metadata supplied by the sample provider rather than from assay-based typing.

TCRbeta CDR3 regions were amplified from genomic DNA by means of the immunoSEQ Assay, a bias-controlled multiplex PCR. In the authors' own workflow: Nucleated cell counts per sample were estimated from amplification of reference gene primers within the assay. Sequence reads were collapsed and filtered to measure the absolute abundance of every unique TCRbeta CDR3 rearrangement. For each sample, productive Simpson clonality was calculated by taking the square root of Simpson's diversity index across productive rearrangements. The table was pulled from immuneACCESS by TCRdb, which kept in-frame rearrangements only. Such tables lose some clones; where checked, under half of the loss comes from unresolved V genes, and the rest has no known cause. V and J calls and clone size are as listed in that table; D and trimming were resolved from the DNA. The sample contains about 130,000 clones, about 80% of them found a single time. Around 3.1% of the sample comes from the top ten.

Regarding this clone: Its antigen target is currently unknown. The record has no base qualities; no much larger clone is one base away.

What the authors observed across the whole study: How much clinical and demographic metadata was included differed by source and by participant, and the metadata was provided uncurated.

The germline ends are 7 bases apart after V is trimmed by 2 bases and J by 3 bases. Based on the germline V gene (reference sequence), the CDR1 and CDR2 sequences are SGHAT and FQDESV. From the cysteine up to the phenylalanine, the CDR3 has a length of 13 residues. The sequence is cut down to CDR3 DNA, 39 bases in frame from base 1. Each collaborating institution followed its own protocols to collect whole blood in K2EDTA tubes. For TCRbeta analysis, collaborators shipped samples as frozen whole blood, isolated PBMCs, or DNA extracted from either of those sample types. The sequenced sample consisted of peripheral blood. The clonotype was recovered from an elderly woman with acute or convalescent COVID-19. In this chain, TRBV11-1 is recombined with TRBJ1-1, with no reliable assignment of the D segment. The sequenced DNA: TGTGCCAGCAGCTTAAGCCTCCACACTGAAGCTTTCTTT. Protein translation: CASSLSLHTEAFF.